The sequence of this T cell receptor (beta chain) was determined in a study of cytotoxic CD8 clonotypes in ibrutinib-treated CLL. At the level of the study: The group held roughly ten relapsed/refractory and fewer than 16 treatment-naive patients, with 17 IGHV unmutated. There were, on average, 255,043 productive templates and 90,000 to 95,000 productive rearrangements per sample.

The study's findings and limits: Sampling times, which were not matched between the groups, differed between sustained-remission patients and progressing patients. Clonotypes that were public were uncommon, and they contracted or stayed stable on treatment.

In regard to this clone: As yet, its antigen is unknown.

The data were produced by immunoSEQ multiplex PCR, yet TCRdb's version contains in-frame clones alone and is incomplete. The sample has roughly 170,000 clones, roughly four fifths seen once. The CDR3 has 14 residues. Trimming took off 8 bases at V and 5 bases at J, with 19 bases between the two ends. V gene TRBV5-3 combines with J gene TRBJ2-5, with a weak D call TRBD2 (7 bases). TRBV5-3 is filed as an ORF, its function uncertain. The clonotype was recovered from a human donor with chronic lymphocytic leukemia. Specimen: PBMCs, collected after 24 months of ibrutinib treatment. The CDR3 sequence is CASSEAGGRETQYF. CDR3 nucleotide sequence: TGTGCCAGCAGCGAGGCCGGGGGGCGGGAGACCCAGTACTTC.